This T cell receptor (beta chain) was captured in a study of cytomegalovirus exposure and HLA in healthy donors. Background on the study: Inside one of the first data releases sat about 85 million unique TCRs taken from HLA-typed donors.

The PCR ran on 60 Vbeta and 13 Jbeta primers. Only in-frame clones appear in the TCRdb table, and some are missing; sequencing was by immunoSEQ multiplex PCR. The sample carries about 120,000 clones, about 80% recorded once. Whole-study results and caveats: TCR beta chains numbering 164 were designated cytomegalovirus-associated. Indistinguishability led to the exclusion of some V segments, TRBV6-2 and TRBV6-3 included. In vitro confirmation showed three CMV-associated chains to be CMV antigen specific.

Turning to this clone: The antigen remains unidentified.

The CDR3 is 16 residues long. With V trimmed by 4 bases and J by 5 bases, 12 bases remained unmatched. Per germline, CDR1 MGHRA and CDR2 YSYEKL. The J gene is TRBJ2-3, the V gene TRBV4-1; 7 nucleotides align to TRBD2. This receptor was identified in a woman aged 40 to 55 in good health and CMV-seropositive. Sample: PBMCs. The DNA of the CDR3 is TGCGCCAGCAGCCGTCACGGCGGGGGAACCGGAGATACGCAGTATTTT. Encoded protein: CASSRHGGGTGDTQYF.